This T cell receptor (beta chain) was captured in a study of regulatory T cells in long-lasting Graves disease. Study-level information: Graves' patients, newly diagnosed, had taken antithyroid drugs under 3 months.

Arm-PCR of CDR3 regions with iRepertoire HTBI primers generated TCR beta libraries. Each CDR3 protein gets one entry after TCRdb re-called the multiplex PCR reads with MiXCR. This sample has hundreds of thousands of distinct CDR3 sequences; approximately 15% occur once, and the top ten carry 15% to 20%. Time point in this sample: newly diagnosed GD, antithyroid drugs for less than 3 months. The authors made the TCR library using RNA they extracted from PBMCs. Trimming pared 3 bases from V and 4 bases from J, leaving 13 bases between. Germline CDR1 reads WSHSY; CDR2 reads SAAADI. The CDR3 covers 15 residues. This sample also appeared in a second study, on T cells in Graves' hyperthyroidism and ophthalmopathy.

The sequence was collected from a woman between 25 and 40 years old with Graves disease. This material consisted of peripheral blood mononuclear cells (PBMCs), taken at new diagnosis, from a patient treated with antithyroid drugs. The chain combines TRBV10-2 with TRBJ1-5; D remains ambiguous. The CDR3 nucleotides read TGCGCCAGCAGTGAATTTGTGGAAGGGAATCAGCCCCAGCATTTT. It specifies CASSEFVEGNQPQHF.